Shown below are 24 T cell receptor beta chains from a single sample sequenced in a study of control samples from healthy donors and cancer patients. Produced via immunoSEQ multiplex PCR; TCRdb's table is partial and in-frame only. The repertoire has some 200,000 clones, roughly 89% of them found once; the top ten carry about 1.6%. Sequenced sample: blood. These receptors came from a woman younger than 45 in good health.

The rearrangement links TRBV7-9 to TRBJ2-2; D not resolved. Trimming took off 3 bases at V and 1 base at J, with 9 bases between the two ends. This CDR3 region has 15 residues. The germline CDR1 and CDR2 sequences are SEHNR and FQNEAQ (reference sequence). CDR3 protein: CASSFGSGNTGELFF. The CDR3 DNA follows: TGTGCCAGCAGCTTTGGATCGGGGAACACCGGGGAGCTGTTTTTT.

The gene calls are TRBV12-3 or TRBV12-4 and TRBJ1-5; D is ambiguous. V lost 2 bases and J lost 3, with 5 bases in between. The CDR3 length is 13 residues. CDR3 sequence: CASSLSDNQPQHF. CDR3 DNA: TGTGCCAGCAGTTTATCCGACAATCAGCCCCAGCATTTT.

This chain uses TRBV18 with TRBJ1-4; 9 nucleotides agree with TRBD1. This CDR3 is 14 amino acids long. Trimming at V came to 3 bases and at J to 6 bases, leaving 2 bases not matched to a gene. Looked up from germline, CDR1 is KGHSH and CDR2 is LQKENI. This CDR3 is CASSPGQGHEKLFF. CDR3 nucleotides: TGTGCCAGCTCACCTGGACAGGGGCATGAAAAACTGTTTTTT.

The rearrangement links TRBV6-2 or TRBV6-3 to TRBJ2-7; no clear D. Germline V CDR1 and CDR2: MNHEY, SVGEGT. The CDR3 runs 12 residues. Trimming removed 4 bases at V and 2 bases at J, with 6 bases between. The CDR3 DNA follows: TGTGCCAGCAGTTCCCCCGCCTACGAGCAGTACTTC. This gives the protein CASSSPAYEQYF.

The chain joins TRBV9 to TRBJ2-1; D gene ambiguous. The CDR3 contains 16 residues. Deletions cut 0 bases from V and 0 bases from J, with 10 bases between. CDR1 is SGDLS, CDR2 YYNGEE, per germline. The CDR3 protein is CASSVVGSSSYNEQFF. The CDR3 DNA sequence: TGTGCCAGCAGCGTAGTGGGTAGCTCCTCCTACAATGAGCAGTTCTTC.

This clone was detected once. The J gene is TRBJ1-5, the V gene TRBV19, with D tentatively TRBD1 (5 bases). With 7 bases removed from V and 0 bases from J, the gap between germline ends came to 16 bases. The CDR3 is 16 residues long. CDR1 and CDR2 (germline): LNHDA, SQIVND (reference sequence). CDR3 coding DNA: TGTGCCAGTACCCGGCAGGGTAAACATAGCAATCAGCCCCAGCATTTT. This translates into CASTRQGKHSNQPQHF.

The chain recombines TRBV7-2 with TRBJ2-7; 7 bases fit TRBD1. The CDR3 covers 14 residues. Germline V gene lookup returns CDR1 SGHTA and CDR2 FQGNSA. V shed 5 bases, J shed 6 bases, and the junction held 10 bases outside the gene matches. The CDR3 DNA is TGTGCCAGCAGCCCATTACCGACAGGGCTCGAGCAGTACTTC. It is translated as CASSPLPTGLEQYF.

The chain employs TRBV5-1 and TRBJ2-7; TRBD2 might be the D (6 bases). The CDR3 has 14 residues. Germline CDR1 and CDR2: SGHRS and YFSETQ. Trimming pared 6 bases from V and 2 bases from J, leaving 15 bases between. The CDR3 sequence: CASKLRDSTYEQYF. In nucleotides, the CDR3 is TGCGCCAGCAAGCTGAGGGACTCAACCTACGAGCAGTACTTC. Combining the CDR3 with reference TRBV5-1 and TRBJ2-7 gives the whole variable domain KAGVTQTPRYLIKTRGQQVTLSCSPISGHRSVSWYQQTPGQGLQFLFEYFSETQRNKGNFPGRFSGRQFSNSRSEMNVSTLELGDSALYLCASKLRDSTYEQYFGPGTRLTVT.

The rearrangement joins TRBV25-1 to TRBJ2-5, with TRBD1 as a possible D gene (6 bases). Germline CDR1 reads MGHDK; CDR2 reads SYGVNS. The CDR3 runs 13 residues. V lost 4 bases and J lost 5, with 11 bases in between. CDR3 in amino acids: CASSGQAGETQYF. The CDR3 DNA reads as TGTGCCAGCAGTGGACAGGCTGGTGAGACCCAGTACTTC.

As concerns this clone: Other DNA sequences within the sample encode an identical CDR3. V usage is TRBV2 and J usage is TRBJ2-7; 12 positions agree with TRBD2. This CDR3 has 14 amino acids. V lost 6 bases, J lost 1 base, and 1 base stayed unmatched. Germline V gene data show CDR1 as SNHLY and CDR2 as FYNNEI. This chain's CDR3 is CASRTSGGSYEQYF. The CDR3 DNA reads TGTGCCAGCAGGACTAGCGGGGGATCCTACGAGCAGTACTTC. The full variable domain, in which reference TRBV2 and TRBJ2-7 provide the parts outside the CDR3, is EPEVTQTPSHQVTQMGQEVILRCVPISNHLYFYWYRQILGQKVEFLVSFYNNEISEKSEIFDDQFSVERPDGSNFTLKIRSTKLEDSAMYFCASRTSGGSYEQYFGPGTRLTVT.

This rearrangement joins TRBV5-1 to TRBJ1-2, with a tentative D call TRBD1 (6 bases). The CDR3 is 13 residues long. CDR1 and CDR2 from the germline V gene are SGHRS and YFSETQ. V dropped 0 bases and J dropped 4 bases, with 7 bases sitting between them. In DNA, the CDR3 is TGCGCCAGCAGCTTGGAAGGGGGCTATGGCTACACCTTC. This sequence encodes CASSLEGGYGYTF.

DNA of the CDR3: TGTGCCAGCTCACCCGGGACAGGGGCCTATGGCTACACCTTC. This codes for CASSPGTGAYGYTF. The gene calls are TRBV18 and TRBJ1-2; 10 positions match TRBD1. This CDR3 spans 14 amino acids. With 3 bases clipped from V and 4 bases from J, the junction kept 2 bases outside the gene matches. From germline, CDR1 is KGHSH and CDR2 LQKENI.

V is TRBV27 and J is TRBJ1-3, with 7 bases identical to TRBD1. CDR1 is MNHEY and CDR2 is SMNVEV in the germline V gene (reference sequence). The CDR3 is made up of 15 amino acids. With 5 bases clipped from V and 0 bases from J, the junction kept 4 bases outside the gene matches. The CDR3 loop reads CASSPRGSSGNTIYF. CDR3 bases: TGTGCCAGCAGTCCCAGGGGGAGCTCTGGAAACACCATATATTTT.

V is TRBV18 and J is TRBJ2-5; TRBD2 matches 7 bases. V shed 1 base and J 5 bases; nucleotides not matched to a gene: 1. CDR3 length: 13 amino acids. In germline, CDR1 is KGHSH, CDR2 LQKENI. The CDR3 nucleotides read TGTGCCAGCTCACCACAACTAGCGGAGACCCAGTACTTC. Amino acid sequence: CASSPQLAETQYF.

V gene TRBV10-1 combines with J gene TRBJ1-1; TRBD1 agrees at 7 bases. Germline loops: CDR1 WNHNN, CDR2 SYGVQD (reference sequence). Trimming removed 3 bases from V and 4 bases from J; junction bases left unmatched: 5. The CDR3 runs 14 residues. The CDR3 reads CASSDPTGPTEAFF. As DNA, the CDR3 is TGCGCCAGCAGTGACCCGACAGGGCCCACTGAAGCTTTCTTT.

The chain uses TRBV5-1 and TRBJ1-1, with D uncertain. V gave up 0 bases and J gave up 6 bases, with 6 bases separating them. This CDR3 has 12 residues. CDR1 is SGHRS, CDR2 YFSETQ, per germline. This CDR3 is CASSLDGAEAFF. The CDR3 DNA reads TGCGCCAGCAGCTTGGACGGGGCTGAAGCTTTCTTT.

The chain links TRBV2 to TRBJ1-4; TRBD1 might be the D (5 bases). Germline CDR1 is SNHLY and CDR2 is FYNNEI. V was clipped by 5 bases and J by 5 bases, with 15 bases between them. The CDR3 is 15 residues long. The CDR3 DNA is TGTGCCAGCAGTAATCCGGGACTGATGAATGAAAAACTGTTTTTT. Its protein product is CASSNPGLMNEKLFF.

This chain uses TRBV18 with TRBJ2-7; D is perhaps TRBD1 (6 bases). The V gene's germline CDR1 is KGHSH and CDR2 LQKENI. V shed 3 bases and J shed 2 bases, with 14 bases lying between them. The CDR3 spans 15 residues. The CDR3 sequence: CASSPTDSGTYEQYF. The DNA of the CDR3 is TGTGCCAGCTCACCTACGGACAGTGGCACCTACGAGCAGTACTTC.

The chain combines TRBV27 with TRBJ1-5; a weak D match, TRBD1 (6 bases). V shed 5 bases and J shed 3 bases, with 14 bases lying between them. Per the germline V gene, CDR1 is MNHEY and CDR2 is SMNVEV (reference sequence). The CDR3 extends over 15 amino acids. The CDR3 loop is CASSPTGPLNQPQHF. The DNA for the CDR3 is TGTGCCAGCAGTCCGACAGGTCCCCTCAATCAGCCCCAGCATTTT.

The gene calls are TRBV24-1 and TRBJ2-3; D remains ambiguous. The CDR3 is made up of 15 amino acids. Germline V lookup: CDR1 KGHDR, CDR2 SFDVKD. The germline V and J ends were trimmed by 0 bases and 3 bases, with 9 bases remaining between them. CDR3 region: CATSDLGRRTDTQYF. CDR3 DNA sequence: TGTGCCACCAGTGATTTGGGGCGCAGGACAGATACGCAGTATTTT.

This sequence joins TRBV7-3 and TRBJ2-3; 10 bases are a match to TRBD1. V shed 4 bases, J shed 5 bases, and the junction held 3 bases outside the gene matches. CDR1 and CDR2 from the germline V gene are SGHTA and FQGTGA. This CDR3 is built from 14 residues. In nucleotides, the CDR3 is TGTGCCAGCAGCTGGGACAGGGGAGAAGATACGCAGTATTTT. It translates to CASSWDRGEDTQYF.

The chain combines TRBV14 with TRBJ2-4; the D is unclear. V was trimmed by 2 bases and J by 8 bases, leaving 7 bases between them. This CDR3 is built from 12 residues. Germline V gene data show CDR1 as SGHDN and CDR2 as FVKESK. This CDR3 reads CASSQYGDIQYF. The CDR3 DNA sequence: TGTGCCAGCAGCCAATATGGGGACATTCAGTACTTC.

The chain joins TRBV6-6 to TRBJ1-6; D may be TRBD1 (6 bases). This CDR3 contains 14 residues. Germline V gene sequence: CDR1 MNHNY, CDR2 SVGAGI (reference sequence). V was trimmed by 2 bases and J by 10 bases, leaving 12 bases between them. The CDR3 bases are TGTGCCAGCAGTTACAACAGGGAGGAGTCACCCCTCCACTTT. Protein: CASSYNREESPLHF.

The chain uses TRBV28 and TRBJ2-7; 11 positions agree with TRBD2. Germline V gene lookup returns CDR1 MDHEN and CDR2 SYDVKM. Trimming cost V 5 bases and J 0 bases; bases outside gene matches: 6. The CDR3 is 16 residues long. The CDR3 DNA reads as TGTGCCAGCAGTAGTAGCGGGAGGGCGGGCTCCTACGAGCAGTACTTC. Translating it yields CASSSSGRAGSYEQYF.